A single sample is the source of the 11 T cell receptor beta chains below, sequenced in a study of cytomegalovirus exposure and HLA in healthy donors. Primers for the PCR totalled 60 Vbeta and 13 Jbeta. Here immunoSEQ multiplex PCR was the method, and the copy in TCRdb shows in-frame clones only, minus some. The sample holds about 110,000 clones, roughly four fifths seen once. Sequenced sample: PBMCs. The origin of the receptors is a woman aged 18-29 years in good health and CMV-seronegative.

This clone has ten or more counts. CDR3: CASSSTGLGGELFF. Here the CDR3 DNA reads TGTGCCAGCTCATCGACAGGGTTGGGCGGGGAGCTGTTTTTT. The chain links TRBV27 to TRBJ2-2, with 7 bases aligning to TRBD1. The ends lost 8 bases at V and 7 bases at J; junction bases unmatched: 10. CDR1 and CDR2 from the germline V gene are MNHEY and SMNVEV (reference sequence). This CDR3 has 14 residues.

The chain combines TRBV2 with TRBJ1-2, with D uncertain. Germline V gene data show CDR1 as SNHLY and CDR2 as FYNNEI. V was shortened by 7 bases and J by 7 bases, with 13 bases between the two germline ends. The CDR3 has 12 amino acids. This CDR3 reads CASIQWGGGYTF. The DNA for the CDR3 is TGTGCCAGCATACAGTGGGGAGGTGGCTACACCTTC.

The count of this clone is one. This chain connects TRBV7-8 to TRBJ1-1; the D gene is possibly TRBD1 (5 bases). This CDR3 contains 15 residues. Germline assignment: CDR1 SGHVS and CDR2 FQNEAQ. V was clipped by 3 bases and J by 5 bases, with 16 bases between them. The CDR3 nucleotides are TGTGCCAGCAGCTTGATCGGGGGTAGGGTAACTGAAGCTTTCTTT. Protein product: CASSLIGGRVTEAFF.

The CDR3 nucleotides read TGCAGCGCCAGCGGGCCTAGCACAGATACGCAGTATTTT. This gives the protein CSASGPSTDTQYF. The chain employs TRBV29-1 and TRBJ2-3, with D possibly TRBD2 on 6 matching bases. The CDR3 is 13 amino acids. Germline V gene data show CDR1 as SQVTM and CDR2 as ANQGSEA. V gave up 7 bases and J gave up 0 bases, with 11 bases separating them.

This sequence joins TRBV2 and TRBJ2-1, with 12 nucleotides matching TRBD2. With V trimmed by 5 bases and J by 9 bases, 5 bases remained unmatched. The CDR3 extends over 14 amino acids. Per germline, CDR1 SNHLY and CDR2 FYNNEI. The CDR3 sequence: CASSRLAGDFEQFF. In DNA form, the CDR3 reads TGTGCCAGCAGTAGACTAGCGGGAGATTTTGAGCAGTTCTTC.

The table lists this clone with a few counts. The V and J genes are TRBV5-1 and TRBJ2-6, with 8 bases aligning to TRBD1. Per germline, CDR1 SGHRS and CDR2 YFSETQ. J lost 0 bases, V lost 4 bases, and 6 bases had no gene match. CDR3 length: 17 amino acids. CDR3 sequence: CASSTGDRTSGANVLTF. Here the CDR3 DNA reads TGCGCCAGCAGCACCGGGGACAGGACCTCTGGGGCCAACGTCCTGACTTTC.

V usage is TRBV7-8 and J usage is TRBJ1-1; 12 nucleotides match TRBD1. Trimming at V came to 1 base and at J to 8 bases, leaving 5 bases not matched to a gene. The CDR3 totals 15 residues. Germline CDR1 reads SGHVS; CDR2 reads FQNEAQ. CDR3 in DNA: TGTGCCAGCAGCTTAGGGGGACAGGGGGCGTCCGAAGCTTTCTTT. It encodes CASSLGGQGASEAFF.

The V call is TRBV7-9, the J call TRBJ2-7, with 8 nucleotides matching TRBD2. Per the germline V gene, CDR1 is SEHNR and CDR2 is FQNEAQ (reference sequence). The J segment lost 5 bases and the V segment lost 2 bases, leaving 5 bases of the junction unmatched. The CDR3 is 14 residues long. The CDR3 nucleotides are TGTGCCAGCAGCTTAACGGGGGGGTCCCACGAGCAGTACGTC. Residues: CASSLTGGSHEQYV.

The rearrangement uses TRBV11-3 and TRBJ2-7; 8 positions match TRBD2. The CDR3 is made up of 15 amino acids. V lost 3 bases to trimming and J lost 5 bases; unmatched junction nucleotides: 9. From germline, CDR1 is SGHNT and CDR2 YENEEA. This CDR3 reads CASSFTSGSINEQYF. As DNA, the CDR3 is TGTGCCAGCAGCTTTACCAGCGGGAGCATCAACGAGCAGTACTTC. The full variable domain, with the rest looked up from reference TRBV11-3 and TRBJ2-7, is EAGVVQSPRYKIIEKKQPVAFWCNPISGHNTLYWYLQNLGQGPELLIRYENEEAVDDSQLPKDRFSAERLKGVDSTLKIQPAELGDSAVYLCASSFTSGSINEQYFGPGTRLTVT.

The V call is TRBV7-9, the J call TRBJ1-2; a weak D match, TRBD1 (6 bases). Deletions cut 3 bases from V and 4 bases from J, with 9 bases between. The CDR3 has 13 amino acids. The germline CDR1 and CDR2 sequences are SEHNR and FQNEAQ (reference sequence). CDR3 nucleotide sequence: TGTGCCAGCAGCTTCGGGGGGCCCTATGGCTACACCTTC. Residues: CASSFGGPYGYTF.

The chain uses TRBV13 and TRBJ1-3, with 9 nucleotides matching TRBD1. This CDR3 region has 16 residues. Germline CDR1 is PRHDT and CDR2 is FYEKMQ (reference sequence). V dropped 8 bases and J dropped 1; count of bases not matched to a gene: 9. The DNA of the CDR3 is TGTGCCAGCTCGATGAACAGGGGGCTTTCTGGAAACACCATATATTTT. Protein sequence: CASSMNRGLSGNTIYF. The full variable domain, in which reference TRBV13 and TRBJ1-3 provide the parts outside the CDR3, is AAGVIQSPRHLIKEKRETATLKCYPIPRHDTVYWYQQGPGQDPQFLISFYEKMQSDKGSIPDRFSAQQFSDYHSELNMSSLELGDSALYFCASSMNRGLSGNTIYFGEGSWLTVV.